Listed below are T cell receptor beta chains from one sample, sequenced in a study of early T cells in non-severe SARS-CoV-2 infection. TCRdb re-called the 5' RACE reads with MiXCR, one entry per CDR3 protein. The sample shows 75,000 to 100,000 distinct CDR3 sequences, roughly 17% of them seen only once. The sequenced sample consisted of whole blood. The receptors come from an adult who was a healthcare worker with PCR-confirmed SARS-CoV-2 infection or an uninfected control (not recorded which). The CDR3 runs from the conserved cysteine through the conserved F or W. Each record gives: V gene, J gene, D gene, clone size, CDR3 protein, CDR3 DNA. A D gene is named only where the DNA matches it firmly. Not all rows give a size; the values are once, few, many and, for expanded clones, a class.

TRBV7-2	TRBJ2-5	.	many	CASSRGGQETQYF	TGTGCCAGCAGCCGAGGGGGCCAAGAGACCCAGTACTTC
TRBV2	TRBJ1-1	.	few	CASTPFAGTDYTEAFF	TGTGCCAGCACCCCGTTCGCGGGGACGGACTACACTGAAGCTTTCTTT
TRBV19	TRBJ2-1	.	few	CASSSRYPNEQFF	TGTGCCAGTAGTAGTAGATATCCCAATGAGCAGTTCTTC
TRBV6-5	TRBJ2-2	TRBD2	few	CASSARAVSGRPGELFF	TGTGCCAGCAGCGCCCGTGCAGTGAGCGGGAGGCCCGGGGAGCTGTTTTTT
TRBV28	TRBJ2-1	.	.	CASQGSNEQFF	TGTGCCTCCCAGGGTAGTAATGAGCAGTTCTTC
TRBV11-2	TRBJ1-2	.	.	CASSLGSNPHGYTF	TGTGCCAGCAGCTTAGGGTCTAACCCCCATGGCTACACCTTC
TRBV2	TRBJ2-2	TRBD1	few	CASKGQSAGELFF	TGTGCCAGCAAGGGACAGTCCGCCGGGGAGCTGTTTTTT
TRBV6-2/TRBV6-3	TRBJ1-2	TRBD1	few	CASNPETATVGQTNYGYTF	TGTGCCAGCAACCCGGAAACTGCAACCGTGGGACAGACTAACTATGGCTACACCTTC
TRBV12-3/TRBV12-4	TRBJ1-2	.	few	CASSLLSGAMGGYTF	TGTGCCAGCAGTTTGCTAAGCGGGGCAATGGGGGGCTACACCTTC
TRBV30	TRBJ1-1	TRBD1	.	CAWEGQASNTEAFF	TGTGCCTGGGAGGGACAGGCTTCGAACACTGAAGCTTTCTTT
TRBV5-4	TRBJ2-3	.	few	CASSFTDTQYF	TGTGCCAGCAGCTTCACAGATACGCAGTATTTT
TRBV14	TRBJ2-3	TRBD1	.	CASSQLGTGVTDTQYF	TGTGCCAGCAGCCAACTGGGGACAGGAGTCACAGATACGCAGTATTTT
TRBV20-1	TRBJ2-2	.	few	CSAREGVDTGELFF	TGCAGTGCTAGGGAGGGGGTCGACACCGGGGAGCTGTTTTTT
TRBV7-2	TRBJ2-1	.	.	CASRTSGYNEQFF	TGTGCCAGCAGAACCAGCGGGTACAATGAGCAGTTCTTC
TRBV27	TRBJ1-2	.	.	CASSLSGNGYTF	TGTGCCAGCAGTTTATCAGGGAATGGCTACACCTTC
TRBV4-3	TRBJ2-2	TRBD2	few	CASSPYGLEVIGELFF	TGCGCCAGCAGCCCGTACGGACTAGAGGTCATCGGGGAGCTGTTTTTT
TRBV7-9	TRBJ1-4	.	few	CASSPLDGFRKLFF	TGTGCCAGCAGCCCCCTGGACGGATTCAGAAAACTGTTTTTT
TRBV20-1	TRBJ2-7	.	few	CSARPLSSYEQYF	TGCAGTGCCAGACCCCTGAGCTCCTACGAGCAGTACTTC
TRBV27	TRBJ2-7	.	few	CASSLVPGLTYEQYF	TGTGCCAGCAGTTTAGTGCCAGGCTTAACCTACGAGCAGTACTTC
TRBV3-1	TRBJ2-1	.	.	CASSLLTEQFF	TGTGCCAGCAGCCTACTGACTGAGCAGTTCTTC
TRBV24-1	TRBJ2-1	.	.	CATRLQGKDEQFF	TGTGCCACCAGACTACAGGGTAAGGATGAGCAGTTCTTC
TRBV18	TRBJ1-3	.	many	CASSHRQDFSGNTIYF	TGTGCCAGCTCACACAGACAGGACTTCTCTGGAAACACCATATATTTT
TRBV3-2	TRBJ1-5	.	.	CASSQYPGQEGEPQHF	TGTGCCAGCAGCCAATACCCCGGGCAGGAGGGAGAGCCCCAGCATTTT
TRBV5-1	TRBJ2-5	TRBD2	.	CASSLDPTSGLQETQYF	TGCGCCAGCAGCTTGGATCCGACTAGCGGGCTACAAGAGACCCAGTACTTC
TRBV12-3/TRBV12-4	TRBJ2-3	.	.	CASSLLPGQSDTQYF	TGTGCCAGCAGTTTATTGCCCGGACAGTCAGATACGCAGTATTTT
TRBV28	TRBJ2-7	.	.	CASALGKAEQYF	TGTGCCAGCGCCCTCGGTAAGGCCGAGCAGTACTTC
TRBV7-2	TRBJ2-3	TRBD2	.	CASSLELAGGSSTDTQYF	TGTGCCAGCAGCTTAGAACTAGCGGGAGGATCTAGCACAGATACGCAGTATTTT
TRBV6-2/TRBV6-3	TRBJ1-1	TRBD1	.	CASSWTGNSNTEAFF	TGTGCCAGCAGTTGGACAGGGAATTCGAACACTGAAGCTTTCTTT
TRBV5-6	TRBJ2-5	.	few	CASSLVNEKPPRETQYF	TGTGCCAGCAGCTTGGTCAATGAGAAACCCCCCCGAGAGACCCAGTACTTC
TRBV7-9	TRBJ2-1	TRBD1	many	CASTEGSGQGYPSFF	TGTGCCAGCACCGAAGGCTCTGGACAGGGATACCCTTCATTCTTC
TRBV12-3/TRBV12-4	TRBJ1-2	.	many	CASSFQGVPYGYTF	TGTGCCAGCAGTTTTCAGGGCGTTCCCTATGGCTACACCTTC
TRBV10-3	TRBJ2-6	.	few	CAISESRGNSGANVLTF	TGTGCCATCAGTGAGAGTAGGGGAAACTCTGGGGCCAACGTCCTGACTTTC
TRBV5-5	TRBJ2-3	.	many	CASSLVNMGWTDTQYF	TGTGCCAGCAGCTTAGTTAACATGGGATGGACAGATACGCAGTATTTT
TRBV7-2	TRBJ2-7	TRBD1	few	CASSLTGGLVEQYF	TGTGCCAGCAGCTTGACAGGGGGACTTGTCGAGCAGTACTTC
TRBV14	TRBJ2-5	.	few	CASSHALTSWGDQETQYF	TGTGCCAGCAGCCACGCATTAACGAGTTGGGGTGACCAAGAGACCCAGTACTTC
TRBV28	TRBJ2-7	TRBD1	.	CASSFRTGGSYEQYF	TGTGCCAGCAGTTTCCGGACAGGGGGATCCTACGAGCAGTACTTC
TRBV7-2	TRBJ1-2	TRBD1	many	CASSPLPRQGGGYTF	TGTGCCAGCAGCCCGCTCCCAAGACAGGGGGGTGGCTACACCTTC
TRBV5-1	TRBJ2-7	.	many	CASSPRRYEQYF	TGCGCCAGCAGCCCGAGGAGATACGAGCAGTACTTC
TRBV27	TRBJ2-3	.	.	CASSSLGVAGTDTQYF	TGTGCCAGCAGTTCGCTGGGGGTAGCCGGCACAGATACGCAGTATTTT
TRBV12-5	TRBJ2-7	.	.	CASGPPNSEDEQYF	TGTGCTAGTGGTCCGCCTAATTCCGAGGACGAGCAGTACTTC
TRBV5-6	TRBJ1-2	TRBD1	.	CASSPGQGNYGYTF	TGTGCCAGCAGCCCGGGACAGGGTAACTATGGCTACACCTTC
TRBV12-3/TRBV12-4	TRBJ2-3	TRBD2	.	CASSAGTSGRADTQYF	TGTGCCAGCAGCGCCGGGACTAGCGGGAGGGCAGATACGCAGTATTTT